One sample yielded the 3 T cell receptor beta chains listed below, sequenced in a study of OX40 agonist ivuxolimab in advanced cancers. The protocol was immunoSEQ multiplex PCR, while the TCRdb copy is restricted to in-frame clones and leaves out a portion. This sample yields approximately 12,000 clones, of which about 82% are seen a single time; under 11% belongs to the top ten. Sequenced material: CD4+ or CD8+ T cells sorted from blood, taken in a trial of the OX40 agonist ivuxolimab. The receptor source for this set is an adult with an advanced solid tumor such as melanoma, head and neck, liver or kidney cancer.

V usage is TRBV6-1 and J usage is TRBJ2-5, with 7 bases fitting TRBD2. The J call may be mistaken, given a closer DNA end match to TRBJ2-7. The CDR3 is 13 residues long. Germline V lookup: CDR1 MNHNS, CDR2 SASEGT. CDR3 residues: CASRERDGYEQYF. CDR3 nucleotides: TGTGCCAGCAGAGAGCGGGACGGCTACGAGCAGTACTTC.

By frequency in the sample, this clone is medium-sized (0.01 to 0.1%). The genes are TRBV11-3 and TRBJ2-2, with D uncertain. V lost 8 bases and J 3 bases, leaving 4 bases between the germline ends. The CDR3 is made up of 11 amino acids. Germline V gives CDR1 SGHNT, CDR2 YENEEA. CDR3 DNA: TGTGCCAGCCAAGACACCGGGGAGCTGTTTTTT. It translates to CASQDTGELFF.

The chain recombines TRBV27 with TRBJ1-5, with 7 bases matching TRBD1. The V segment lost 4 bases and the J segment 2 bases; nucleotides outside the gene matches: 2. This CDR3 region has 14 residues. CDR1 is MNHEY, CDR2 SMNVEV, per germline (reference sequence). The CDR3 loop is CASSSGTGNQPQHF. CDR3 coding DNA: TGTGCCAGCAGTTCCGGGACAGGCAATCAGCCCCAGCATTTT.